These 23 T cell receptor beta chains share one sample of origin, sequenced in a study of molecular identifiers for immune sequencing clone quantification. TCRdb re-called the PCR reads with MiXCR, one entry per CDR3 protein. This sample carries approximately 550,000 distinct CDR3 sequences, roughly 24% of them seen once, and the ten largest clones take around 0.78%. Sequencing used naive CD8+ T cells from blood, with Jurkat cell RNA spiked in. Subset noted: FACS-sorted CD8+CD4-CCR7+CD45RA+ naive T cells. Receptors originate from a human donor in good health. Some libraries in this study had Jurkat cell RNA spiked in.

Remarks on this clonotype: A read error is likely, as this CDR3 ends without the conserved phenylalanine or tryptophan. The rearrangement uses TRBV4-1 and TRBJ2-5; 7 bases match TRBD2. The germline gives CDR1 MGHRA, CDR2 YSYEKL. CDR3 length: 19 amino acids. With V trimmed by 0 bases and J by 4 bases, 17 bases remained unmatched. The CDR3 DNA reads TGCGCCAGCAGCCAAGACCTTACCGGGCCCTATATAGCGGGAGAGACCCAGTACTCC. Protein sequence: CASSQDLTGPYIAGETQYS.

For this clonotype: Possible read error: a much larger clone is one base away. The V call is TRBV7-9, the J call TRBJ2-1; D call uncertain. Germline V gene sequence: CDR1 SEHNR, CDR2 FQNEAQ (reference sequence). The CDR3 has 15 residues. In DNA, the CDR3 is TGTGCCAGCAGCCCCGGCCGGAACGAATTCAATGAGCAGATCTTC. Its protein is CASSPGRNEFNEQIF.

This clonotype has a count of ten or more. The genes are TRBV20-1 and TRBJ2-3, with D possibly matching TRBD2 (6 bases). Germline V gene sequence: CDR1 DFQATT, CDR2 SNEGSKA (reference sequence). The length of the CDR3 is 16 residues. The V gene lost 4 bases and the J gene lost 4 bases, with 21 bases spanning the gap. The CDR3 loop reads CSAKSRRGIRSDTQYF. The CDR3 bases are TGCAGTGCTAAGTCCCGCCGCGGGATACGCTCAGATACGCAGTATTTT.

This clonotype has a count of ten or more. The rearrangement joins TRBV30 to TRBJ2-4; D is undetermined. This CDR3 region has 16 residues. The germline gives CDR1 GTSNPN, CDR2 SVGIG (reference sequence). Trimming shortened V by 7 bases and J by 1 base, and 20 bases separated the two germline ends. The CDR3 region has the DNA TGTGCCTTTAGGGAACTTCCTATTATGGCCAAAAACATTCAGTACTTC. This encodes CAFRELPIMAKNIQYF.

This clonotype was detected a few times. The chain uses TRBV9 and TRBJ1-1; no firm D call. Trimming left V 4 bases short and J 1 base short, with 14 bases between. The CDR3 length is 15 residues. Germline V CDR1 and CDR2: SGDLS, YYNGEE. Written as DNA, the CDR3 is TGTGCCAGCAGCCCGACGTTGTGGACGAACACTGAAGCTTTCTTT. Encoded protein: CASSPTLWTNTEAFF.

The V and J genes are TRBV20-1 and TRBJ2-7, with 10 bases identical to TRBD1. This CDR3 spans 17 amino acids. Germline loops: CDR1 DFQATT, CDR2 SNEGSKA (reference sequence). V was pared by 0 bases and J by 4 bases, with 12 bases of the junction left unmatched. This chain's CDR3 is CSARDLWAEDRGYEQYF. Written as DNA, the CDR3 is TGCAGTGCTAGAGATCTGTGGGCGGAGGACAGGGGGTACGAGCAGTACTTC.

This clonotype was counted at least ten times. This rearrangement joins TRBV5-6 to TRBJ2-7; D remains ambiguous. V dropped 4 bases and J dropped 0 bases, with 11 bases sitting between them. Germline values: CDR1 SGHDT, CDR2 YYEEEE. This CDR3 spans 14 amino acids. This CDR3 is CASSPTENSYEQYF. The CDR3 region has the DNA TGTGCCAGCAGCCCGACCGAGAACTCCTACGAGCAGTACTTC. The whole variable domain, filled in from reference TRBV5-6 and TRBJ2-7, reads DAGVTQSPTHLIKTRGQQVTLRCSPKSGHDTVSWYQQALGQGPQFIFQYYEEEERQRGNFPDRFSGHQFPNYSSELNVNALLLGDSALYLCASSPTENSYEQYFGPGTRLTVT.

This clonotype appeared many times. The chain employs TRBV7-9 and TRBJ1-5, with D possibly matching TRBD1 (5 bases). The germline V gene encodes CDR1 SEHNR and CDR2 FQNEAQ (reference sequence). The CDR3 contains 14 residues. Between the trimmed V and J ends, which lost 1 base and 5 bases, there was a span of 9 bases. The CDR3 spells CASSLGGGDQPQHF. The DNA of the CDR3 is TGTGCCAGCAGCTTAGGGGGAGGGGATCAGCCCCAGCATTTT.

This clonotype was recorded only once. The genes are TRBV20-1 and TRBJ2-3; 8 bases line up with TRBD2. Germline CDR1 is DFQATT and CDR2 is SNEGSKA (reference sequence). This CDR3 contains 16 residues. V lost 0 bases to trimming and J lost 5 bases; unmatched junction nucleotides: 10. This CDR3 reads CSARDGLRGAIDTQYF. The CDR3 DNA is TGCAGTGCTAGAGATGGGTTGCGGGGGGCCATAGATACGCAGTATTTT.

The rearrangement uses TRBV7-9 and TRBJ1-1; D not certain. The germline CDR1 and CDR2 sequences are SEHNR and FQNEAQ (reference sequence). The length of the CDR3 is 13 residues. Trimming cost V 11 bases and J 0 bases, with 13 bases left between them. CDR3 residues: CASTTNMNTEAFF. DNA for the CDR3: TGTGCCTCCACGACAAATATGAACACTGAAGCTTTCTTT.

DNA for the CDR3: TGTGCCAGCAGCCAAGAATGGCCCGAACAGGGGACTGAAGCTTTCTTT. Translation gives CASSQEWPEQGTEAFF. This rearrangement joins TRBV3-1 to TRBJ1-1; 7 positions agree with TRBD1. J gave up 5 bases and V 0 bases, and 9 bases lay outside the gene matches. Germline V gene sequence: CDR1 LGHDT, CDR2 YNNKEL (reference sequence). The CDR3 totals 16 residues.

The rearrangement joins TRBV7-2 to TRBJ2-3; perhaps TRBD2 as D (6 bases). The CDR3 runs 16 residues. Trimming pared 1 base from V and 4 bases from J, leaving 15 bases between. Germline V lookup: CDR1 SGHTA, CDR2 FQGNSA. CDR3 DNA sequence: TGTGCCAGCAGCTTAGTGTACGGGAGCGCCCCAGATACGCAGTATTTT. Translation: CASSLVYGSAPDTQYF.

The J gene is TRBJ1-2, the V gene TRBV12-3 or TRBV12-4, with D uncertain. Trimming took 3 bases from V and 5 from J, leaving 7 bases between them. This CDR3 region has 12 residues. Here the CDR3 DNA reads TGTGCCAGCAGTTTTACGGGGTATGGCTACACCTTC. Translating gives CASSFTGYGYTF.

This clonotype appeared many times. The chain carries TRBV29-1 and TRBJ2-5; a weak D match, TRBD2 (5 bases). This CDR3 is built from 12 residues. Germline CDR1 and CDR2: SQVTM and ANQGSEA. Trimming pared 7 bases from V and 4 bases from J, leaving 13 bases between. This chain's CDR3 is CSAFSERETQYF. The CDR3 DNA is TGCAGCGCCTTTAGCGAACGAGAGACCCAGTACTTC.

The chain couples TRBV5-8 to TRBJ2-3, with 10 bases fitting TRBD2. Germline loops: CDR1 SGHTS, CDR2 YDEGEE. This CDR3 has 18 residues. V lost 4 bases to trimming and J lost 1 base; unmatched junction nucleotides: 12. The CDR3 bases are TGTGCCAGCAGCCAGACCGCTAGCGGGAGTGTCGGCACAGATACGCAGTATTTT. Protein product: CASSQTASGSVGTDTQYF.

In regard to this clonotype: This clone may be a read error of a much larger clone one base away. This chain uses TRBV28 with TRBJ2-3; D might be TRBD2 (6 bases). This CDR3 spans 14 amino acids. Germline CDR1 MDHEN, CDR2 SYDVKM. DNA of the CDR3: TGTGCCGCCCAGGAGGGGCCCTACACAGATATGCAGTATTTT. Protein product: CAAQEGPYTDMQYF.

This clonotype was seen a few times. The J gene is TRBJ2-7, the V gene TRBV4-3, with TRBD1 identical over 7 bases. Trimming at V came to 0 bases and at J to 5 bases, leaving 7 bases not matched to a gene. The CDR3 sequence is 15 residues long. Germline V gene sequence: CDR1 LGHNA, CDR2 YSLEER. The CDR3 DNA sequence: TGCGCCAGCAGCCAAGATCATCGGACAGGTGACGAGCAGTACTTC. It is translated as CASSQDHRTGDEQYF.

As regards this clonotype: At one of its ends the junction is not consistent with the germline gene, which may arise from a read error. The V and J genes are TRBV7-9 and TRBJ2-7; the match to TRBD1 covers 10 bases. CDR1 and CDR2 (germline): SEHNR, FQNEAQ (reference sequence). The CDR3 runs 16 residues. CDR3 sequence (DNA): TGTGCCAGCAGCTTATCTCCGACAGGGGGCAGCTACGCGCAGTACTTC. Its protein product is CASSLSPTGGSYAQYF.

The chain couples TRBV7-3 to TRBJ2-7; weak D call: TRBD2 (5 bases). Trimming took off 5 bases at V and 6 bases at J, with 20 bases between the two ends. Per the germline V gene, CDR1 is SGHTA and CDR2 is FQGTGA. CDR3 length equals 15 residues. The CDR3 sequence is CASSRRLWQILEQYF. CDR3 DNA: TGTGCCAGCAGCCGAAGACTATGGCAGATACTCGAGCAGTACTTC. The full variable domain, with the rest looked up from reference TRBV7-3 and TRBJ2-7, is GAGVSQTPSNKVTEKGKYVELRCDPISGHTALYWYRQSLGQGPEFLIYFQGTGAADDSGLPNDRFFAVRPEGSVSTLKIQRTERGDSAVYLCASSRRLWQILEQYFGPGTRLTVT.

This clonotype was recorded many times. Mismatch with germline at one junction end may stem from a read error. J is TRBJ2-1 and V is TRBV28, with TRBD2 identical over 12 bases. CDR1 and CDR2 (germline): MDHEN, SYDVKM. The CDR3 covers 14 residues. Here the CDR3 DNA reads TGTGCCAGCAGCGCCGAGGCTAGCGGGAGGGGTGGACTCTTC. Protein: CASSAEASGRGGLF.

As regards this clonotype: Its ends do not fully match the called genes, so a read error is possible. The chain carries TRBV24-1 and TRBJ2-1; no firm D call. Germline CDR1 reads KGHDR; CDR2 reads SFDVKD. CDR3 length: 13 residues. This CDR3 is CAASDRGSHEQFF. DNA of the CDR3: TGTGCCGCCAGTGATCGTGGGTCCCATGAGCAGTTCTTC.

This clonotype was recorded a few times. V usage is TRBV9 and J usage is TRBJ2-3; TRBD2 matches at 14 bases. Germline CDR1 is SGDLS and CDR2 is YYNGEE. This CDR3 has 16 residues. Trimming removed 3 bases from V and 4 bases from J; junction bases left unmatched: 4. CDR3 sequence reads: CASSGLAGGPSDTQYF. The CDR3 DNA is TGTGCCAGCAGCGGACTAGCGGGGGGGCCATCAGATACGCAGTATTTT.

This clonotype was seen at least ten times. This chain links TRBV2 with TRBJ2-2; 11 nucleotides match TRBD2. Trimming at V came to 7 bases and at J to 7 bases, leaving 11 bases not matched to a gene. CDR1 and CDR2 (germline): SNHLY, FYNNEI. The CDR3 length is 16 residues. The chain's CDR3 is CASNALAGVSDGELFF. In nucleotides, the CDR3 is TGTGCCAGCAATGCACTAGCGGGAGTCTCCGACGGGGAGCTGTTTTTT. The entire variable domain, with the rest obtained from reference TRBV2 and TRBJ2-2, is as follows: EPEVTQTPSHQVTQMGQEVILRCVPISNHLYFYWYRQILGQKVEFLVSFYNNEISEKSEIFDDQFSVERPDGSNFTLKIRSTKLEDSAMYFCASNALAGVSDGELFFGEGSRLTVL.